The 30 T cell receptor beta chains below all came from one sample that was sequenced in a study of blood T cell repertoires in COVID-19. The protocol was immunoSEQ multiplex PCR, while the TCRdb copy is restricted to in-frame clones and leaves out a portion. The sample consists of roughly 87,000 clones, around 89% of them appearing once. Sequencing was carried out using peripheral blood. The receptor set was obtained from a man aged 60 to 75 with acute or convalescent COVID-19.

The J gene is TRBJ2-3, the V gene TRBV19; possible D gene TRBD2, 7 bases. Germline loops: CDR1 LNHDA, CDR2 SQIVND (reference sequence). CDR3 size: 14 residues. With 5 bases removed from V and 5 bases from J, the gap between germline ends came to 14 bases. CDR3 residues: CASSEVGGQDTQYF. The CDR3 nucleotides are TGTGCCAGTAGTGAGGTGGGGGGGCAAGATACGCAGTATTTT.

The chain joins TRBV18 to TRBJ1-1; D not certain. Germline V CDR1 and CDR2: KGHSH, LQKENI. The CDR3 spans 15 residues. Deletions cut 1 base from V and 5 bases from J, with 14 bases between. For the CDR3, the DNA is TGTGCCAGCTCACCACTTGCAGAGCTCGGGACTGAAGCTTTCTTT. The encoded protein is CASSPLAELGTEAFF.

The chain recombines TRBV19 with TRBJ1-6, with 8 positions matching TRBD1. Germline V lookup: CDR1 LNHDA, CDR2 SQIVND (reference sequence). V shed 2 bases, J shed 6 bases, and the junction held 6 bases outside the gene matches. The CDR3 length is 16 residues. CDR3 sequence reads: CASSIPSGQGNSPLHF. For the CDR3, the DNA is TGTGCCAGTAGTATACCCTCCGGACAGGGTAATTCACCCCTCCACTTT.

This chain's CDR3 is CASSSTGVTNEKLFF. DNA for the CDR3: TGCGCCAGCAGCTCTACAGGGGTGACTAATGAAAAACTGTTTTTT. The genes are TRBV5-1 and TRBJ1-4, with 7 bases matching TRBD1. The CDR3 spans 15 residues. Germline CDR1 reads SGHRS; CDR2 reads YFSETQ. With 3 bases clipped from V and 2 bases from J, the junction kept 4 bases outside the gene matches.

The rearrangement links TRBV21-1 to TRBJ1-2; the D call in the table, TRBD1, was not verified against the DNA. TRBV21-1 is reported as a pseudogene. There are 15 residues in the CDR3. CDR3 sequence (DNA): TGTGCCAGCAGAACGATCGGGACAAGCGCCTACGGCTACACCTTC. It is translated as CASRTIGTSAYGYTF.

The rearrangement links TRBV6-1 to TRBJ2-5; D perhaps matches TRBD2 (6 bases). V lost 6 bases, J lost 2 bases, and 13 bases lay in between. Germline V lookup: CDR1 MNHNS, CDR2 SASEGT. The CDR3 runs 14 residues. This chain's CDR3 is CASSLGGRQETQYF. The CDR3 DNA reads as TGTGCCAGCAGCCTTGGGGGGAGACAAGAGACCCAGTACTTC.

There are a few counts of this clone. J is TRBJ2-1 and V is TRBV3-1 (or the pseudogene TRBV3-2); D is undetermined. The CDR3 is 16 residues long. Germline V CDR1 and CDR2: LGHDT, YNNKEL (reference sequence). Trimming took off 0 bases at V and 8 bases at J, with 17 bases between the two ends. The CDR3 bases are TGTGCCAGCAGCCAAGAACGGGTCGCTCTCGCCGATGAGCAGTTCTTC. Protein: CASSQERVALADEQFF.

This sequence joins TRBV28 and TRBJ2-1, with D perhaps TRBD2 (5 bases). The CDR3 runs to 12 residues. Germline CDR1 and CDR2: MDHEN and SYDVKM. Between the trimmed V and J ends, which lost 3 bases and 10 bases, there was a span of 10 bases. In DNA, the CDR3 is TGTGCCAGCAGTTTGAGGGAAGGCGAGCAGTTCTTC. Amino acids: CASSLREGEQFF. The variable domain in full, with the rest retrieved from reference TRBV28 and TRBJ2-1, is DVKVTQSSRYLVKRTGEKVFLECVQDMDHENMFWYRQDPGLGLRLIYFSYDVKMKEKGDIPEGYSVSREKKERFSLILESASTNQTSMYLCASSLREGEQFFGPGTRLTVL.

The rearrangement links TRBV9 to TRBJ1-1, with no clear D. The CDR3 runs to 16 residues. The germline V gene encodes CDR1 SGDLS and CDR2 YYNGEE. V was trimmed by 4 bases and J by 1 base, leaving 17 bases between them. CDR3 in DNA: TGTGCCAGCAGCCCCCAGGCGAGCATCTCGAACACTGAAGCTTTCTTT. Translated: CASSPQASISNTEAFF.

The chain is built from TRBV13 and TRBJ2-7; TRBD1 matches at 9 bases. CDR1 is PRHDT, CDR2 FYEKMQ, per germline (reference sequence). V lost 5 bases, J lost 5 bases, and 10 bases stayed unmatched. The CDR3 has 15 amino acids. The CDR3: CASSPKTGGVHEQYF. The CDR3 region has the DNA TGTGCCAGCAGCCCGAAGACAGGGGGTGTCCACGAGCAGTACTTC. The whole variable domain, filled in from reference TRBV13 and TRBJ2-7, reads AAGVIQSPRHLIKEKRETATLKCYPIPRHDTVYWYQQGPGQDPQFLISFYEKMQSDKGSIPDRFSAQQFSDYHSELNMSSLELGDSALYFCASSPKTGGVHEQYFGPGTRLTVT.

The V gene is TRBV11-3, the J gene TRBJ1-1; D might be TRBD1 (5 bases). The germline gives CDR1 SGHNT, CDR2 YENEEA. The CDR3 has 16 residues. Trimming cost V 0 bases and J 2 bases, with 13 bases left between them. The CDR3 reads CASSLEASTGNTEAFF. Written as DNA, the CDR3 is TGTGCCAGCAGCTTAGAGGCAAGCACAGGTAACACTGAAGCTTTCTTT.

The chain recombines TRBV6-6 with TRBJ1-4; TRBD1 matches 7 bases. J gave up 2 bases and V 10 bases, and 4 bases lay outside the gene matches. This CDR3 is built from 13 residues. CDR1 and CDR2 (germline): MNHNY, SVGAGI (reference sequence). The CDR3 DNA sequence: TGTGCCACCAAGGACAGGACTAATGAAAAACTGTTTTTT. Amino acid sequence: CATKDRTNEKLFF.

A single count supports this clone. This chain joins TRBV5-4 and TRBJ2-7; 11 positions agree with TRBD2. CDR3 size: 15 residues. Germline V gene sequence: CDR1 SGHNT, CDR2 YYREEE (reference sequence). V was clipped by 0 bases and J by 1 base; unmatched bases: 0. Written as DNA, the CDR3 is TGTGCCAGCAGCTTGGGGACTAGCGGGTCCTACGAGCAGTACTTC. Translating it yields CASSLGTSGSYEQYF.

The rearrangement joins TRBV12-3 or TRBV12-4 to TRBJ2-1, with TRBD2 as a possible D gene (6 bases). The CDR3 covers 13 residues. The V and J ends lost 6 bases and 9 bases respectively, with 15 bases between them. The CDR3 is CASRARDSSEQFF. CDR3 bases: TGTGCCAGCAGGGCGCGGGATTCCAGTGAGCAGTTCTTC.

V usage is TRBV10-2 and J usage is TRBJ1-4, with D unclear. Trimming pared 6 bases from V and 5 bases from J, leaving 13 bases between. The CDR3 has 14 amino acids. The germline CDR1 and CDR2 sequences are WSHSY and SAAADI. CDR3 protein: CASSGSGGNEKLFF. In nucleotides, the CDR3 is TGCGCCAGCAGCGGCTCGGGAGGAAATGAAAAACTGTTTTTT.

This clone has just one count. The chain links TRBV10-3 to TRBJ2-2; D might be TRBD2 (5 bases). V was cut by 7 bases and J by 4 bases, with 19 bases left in between. The CDR3 is 16 amino acids. Germline CDR1 and CDR2: ENHRY and SYGVKD. The CDR3, as DNA: TGTGCCATCACTGGAGGAGCGGCCGGTGGCACCGGGGAGCTGTTTTTT. This codes for CAITGGAAGGTGELFF.

The gene calls are TRBV10-3 and TRBJ2-5; 9 bases map to TRBD2. Germline V gene lookup returns CDR1 ENHRY and CDR2 SYGVKD. Losses at the gene ends were 2 bases for V and 1 base for J; bases not matched to a gene: 5. The CDR3 consists of 16 residues. The CDR3, as DNA: TGTGCCATCAGTGAGGCCCTAGCGGGAATCCAAGAGACCCAGTACTTC. Encoded protein: CAISEALAGIQETQYF.

CDR3 loop: CASSSLYGGRQYF. The CDR3 coding sequence is TGTGCCAGTAGCTCACTCTACGGCGGGCGTCAGTACTTC. The chain links TRBV19 to TRBJ2-4; a weak D match, TRBD2 (5 bases). This CDR3 comprises 13 residues. V was trimmed by 6 bases and J by 12 bases, leaving 18 bases between them. From germline, CDR1 is LNHDA and CDR2 SQIVND (reference sequence).

V and J are TRBV9 and TRBJ2-5; TRBD2 matches at 10 bases. V lost 1 base, J lost 7 bases, and 10 bases stayed unmatched. This CDR3 comprises 16 residues. CDR1 and CDR2 from the germline V gene are SGDLS and YYNGEE. The CDR3 region is CASSVSSGGPLGTQYF. The CDR3 DNA follows: TGTGCCAGCAGCGTATCTAGCGGGGGCCCCCTAGGGACCCAGTACTTC.

The J gene is TRBJ2-3, the V gene TRBV7-2; the D gene is possibly TRBD2 (5 bases). V dropped 5 bases and J dropped 5 bases, with 8 bases sitting between them. The CDR3 is made up of 12 amino acids. Looked up from germline, CDR1 is SGHTA and CDR2 is FQGNSA. CDR3 amino acids: CASSRSEDTQYF. The DNA for the CDR3 is TGTGCCAGCAGCCGTAGCGAAGATACGCAGTATTTT.

V usage is TRBV7-9 and J usage is TRBJ1-2; 8 bases are a match to TRBD1. The CDR3 is 14 residues long. Germline V gives CDR1 SEHNR, CDR2 FQNEAQ (reference sequence). The V segment lost 6 bases and the J segment 4 bases; nucleotides outside the gene matches: 7. CDR3 region: CASSSSGGPYGYTF. The CDR3 DNA reads as TGTGCCAGCAGTTCCTCAGGGGGCCCCTATGGCTACACCTTC.

The chain employs TRBV5-4 and TRBJ2-2, with 7 bases identical to TRBD1. The V gene end was trimmed by 4 bases and the J gene end by 3 bases; junction bases not matched to a gene: 9. From germline, CDR1 is SGHNT and CDR2 YYREEE (reference sequence). The CDR3 extends over 16 amino acids. CDR3 in amino acids: CASSPGHRGDTGELFF. CDR3 sequence (DNA): TGTGCCAGCAGCCCAGGACACAGGGGAGACACCGGGGAGCTGTTTTTT. The whole variable domain, filled in from reference TRBV5-4 and TRBJ2-2, reads ETGVTQSPTHLIKTRGQQVTLRCSSQSGHNTVSWYQQALGQGPQFIFQYYREEENGRGNFPPRFSGLQFPNYSSELNVNALELDDSALYLCASSPGHRGDTGELFFGEGSRLTVL.

This clone occurred a few times. Mismatch with germline at one junction end may stem from a read error. The chain has TRBV11-2 and TRBJ2-7; D is ambiguous. CDR1 and CDR2 (germline): SGHAT, FQNNGV. The CDR3 is made up of 12 amino acids. The CDR3 coding sequence is TGTGCCAGCAGCTTAATATCCTCCGAGCAGTACTTC. Translating gives CASSLISSEQYF.

The rearrangement links TRBV19 to TRBJ1-1; 8 bases align to TRBD1. The CDR3 runs to 13 residues. The trim removed 5 bases at V and 4 bases at J, leaving 3 bases unmatched. Per germline, CDR1 LNHDA and CDR2 SQIVND (reference sequence). The chain's CDR3 is CASSVTGGTEAFF. CDR3 in DNA: TGTGCCAGTAGTGTCACAGGGGGCACTGAAGCTTTCTTT.

The chain joins TRBV27 to TRBJ1-2, with 8 bases lining up with TRBD1. CDR3 size: 14 residues. Germline CDR1 and CDR2: MNHEY and SMNVEV (reference sequence). J gave up 5 bases and V 4 bases, and 6 bases lay outside the gene matches. CDR3: CASSSTTGVYGYTF. CDR3 DNA: TGTGCCAGCAGTTCGACGACAGGGGTGTATGGCTACACCTTC.

The sample holds one count of this clone. The chain recombines TRBV29-1 with TRBJ2-7; D perhaps matches TRBD2 (6 bases). The CDR3 sequence is 14 residues long. With 4 bases removed from V and 1 base from J, the gap between germline ends came to 14 bases. CDR1 is SQVTM and CDR2 is ANQGSEA in the germline V gene. The CDR3 region is CSVGEEGPSYEQYF. For the CDR3, the DNA is TGCAGCGTTGGGGAGGAGGGCCCGTCCTACGAGCAGTACTTC.

The chain carries TRBV18 and TRBJ1-2; TRBD1 agrees at 8 bases. Germline V gives CDR1 KGHSH, CDR2 LQKENI. This CDR3 is built from 15 residues. The V gene end was trimmed by 1 base and the J gene end by 5 bases; junction bases not matched to a gene: 6. The CDR3 DNA follows: TGTGCCAGCTCACCACAGGGACAGGTGGGATATGGCTACACCTTC. Residues: CASSPQGQVGYGYTF.

The genes are TRBV9 and TRBJ2-3; D is possibly TRBD1 (5 bases). CDR1 is SGDLS and CDR2 is YYNGEE in the germline V gene. The CDR3 has 13 amino acids. Between the trimmed V and J ends, which lost 0 bases and 7 bases, there was a span of 9 bases. The CDR3 here is CASSVAGAHTQYF. The CDR3 DNA follows: TGTGCCAGCAGCGTAGCTGGGGCACATACGCAGTATTTT.

This chain joins TRBV7-2 and TRBJ2-5; maybe TRBD1 (6 bases). The V gene's germline CDR1 is SGHTA and CDR2 FQGNSA. This CDR3 comprises 15 residues. Trimming shortened V by 1 base and J by 6 bases, and 15 bases separated the two germline ends. CDR3 sequence reads: CASSLDRAVGKTQYF. In DNA form, the CDR3 reads TGTGCCAGCAGCTTAGACAGGGCGGTAGGAAAGACCCAGTACTTC.

This clone has only one observation. The chain joins TRBV30 to TRBJ2-7; TRBD1 matches 7 bases. CDR1 is GTSNPN and CDR2 is SVGIG in the germline V gene (reference sequence). The CDR3 is 13 amino acids. J was trimmed by 2 bases and V by 8 bases; bases with no gene match: 9. The CDR3 region has the DNA TGTGCCGGTAGGACAGGCGGTCCCTACGAGCAGTACTTC. The encoded protein is CAGRTGGPYEQYF.